This TCR beta chain was identified in a study of OX40 agonist ivuxolimab in advanced cancers. Study summary: Patients in the trial were receiving intravenous ivuxolimab every 2 weeks, at doses of 0.01 to 10 mg/kg.

V dropped 6 bases and J dropped 3; count of bases not matched to a gene: 5. The CDR3 has 14 residues. Germline CDR1 reads SNHLY; CDR2 reads FYNNEI. Libraries were prepared by immunoSEQ multiplex PCR; TCRdb keeps only in-frame clonotypes and omits some of them. The data show roughly 74,000 clones, about nine tenths seen once. Sequenced material: CD4+ or CD8+ T cells sorted from blood, taken in a trial of the OX40 agonist ivuxolimab. The chain links TRBV2 to TRBJ2-7; 10 bases are a match to TRBD1. The sequence was collected from an adult with an advanced solid tumor such as melanoma, head and neck, liver or kidney cancer. The CDR3 spells CASSRTGGDYEQYF. In DNA, the CDR3 is TGTGCCAGCAGCCGGACAGGGGGTGACTACGAGCAGTACTTC.